The clone carrying this T cell receptor beta chain was recorded a few times. This record comes from a study of identical twins. Germline loops: CDR1 ENHRY, CDR2 SYGVKD. V gave up 6 bases and J gave up 3 bases, with 9 bases separating them. The CDR3 sequence is 13 residues long. TCRdb redid the calling of the 5' RACE reads with MiXCR, one entry per CDR3 protein. In the table there are approximately 1.8 million distinct CDR3 sequences, 32% of which are singletons. The sequence derives from a newborn girl in good health. The specimen sequenced was cord blood. The chain uses TRBV10-3 and TRBJ1-5; D is undetermined. The CDR3 sequence: CAIRRALNQPQHF. Here the CDR3 DNA reads TGTGCCATCAGGAGAGCCCTCAATCAGCCCCAGCATTTT.